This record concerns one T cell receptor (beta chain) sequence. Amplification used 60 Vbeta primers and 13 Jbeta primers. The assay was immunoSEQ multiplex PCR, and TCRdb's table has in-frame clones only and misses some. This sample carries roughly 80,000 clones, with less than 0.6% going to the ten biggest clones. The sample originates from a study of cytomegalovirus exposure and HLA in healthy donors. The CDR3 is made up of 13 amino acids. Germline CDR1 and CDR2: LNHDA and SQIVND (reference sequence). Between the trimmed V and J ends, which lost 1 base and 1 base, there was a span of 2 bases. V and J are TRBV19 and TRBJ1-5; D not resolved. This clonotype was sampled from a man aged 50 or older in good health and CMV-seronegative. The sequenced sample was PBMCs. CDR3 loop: CASSIASNQPQHF. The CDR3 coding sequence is TGTGCCAGTAGTATAGCAAGCAATCAGCCCCAGCATTTT. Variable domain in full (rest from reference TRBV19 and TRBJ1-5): DGGITQSPKYLFRKEGQNVTLSCEQNLNHDAMYWYRQDPGQGLRLIYYSQIVNDFQKGDIAEGYSVSREKKESFPLTVTSAQKNPTAFYLCASSIASNQPQHFGDGTRLSIL.